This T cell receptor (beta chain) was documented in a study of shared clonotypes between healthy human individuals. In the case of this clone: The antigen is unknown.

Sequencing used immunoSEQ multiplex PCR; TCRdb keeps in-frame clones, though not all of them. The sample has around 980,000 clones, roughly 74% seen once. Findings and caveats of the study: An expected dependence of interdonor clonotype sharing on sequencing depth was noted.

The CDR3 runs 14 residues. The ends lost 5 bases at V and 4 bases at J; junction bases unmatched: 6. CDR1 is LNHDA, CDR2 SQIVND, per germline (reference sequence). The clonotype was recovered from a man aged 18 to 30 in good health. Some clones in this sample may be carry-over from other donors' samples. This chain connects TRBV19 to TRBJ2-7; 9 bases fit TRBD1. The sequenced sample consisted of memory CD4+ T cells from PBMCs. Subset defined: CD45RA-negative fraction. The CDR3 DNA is TGTGCCAGTAGTGCCGGGACAGGGCCGTACGAGCAGTACTTC. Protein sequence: CASSAGTGPYEQYF.